This entry lists 28 T cell receptor beta chains sequenced from one sample in a study of shared clonotypes between healthy human individuals. Clones were sequenced by immunoSEQ multiplex PCR, and TCRdb holds only the in-frame ones, with some missing. Seen here are some 630,000 clones, 95% to 96% observed once, and the top ten hold roughly 0.1%. Selected positively for CCR7 and CD45RO-negative, naive CD8 cells excluded terminally differentiated effector memory CD45RA+ cells. Sequences were obtained from naive CD8+ T cells sorted from blood. These receptors all come from a woman aged 25 to 39 in good health.

This chain uses TRBV11-2 with TRBJ2-7; perhaps TRBD2 as D (6 bases). V gave up 5 bases and J gave up 2 bases, with 13 bases separating them. There are 14 residues in the CDR3. Germline lookup yields CDR1 SGHAT and CDR2 FQNNGV. The CDR3 bases are TGTGCCAGCAGCACGGACTACGGTACCTACGAGCAGTACTTC. It yields the protein CASSTDYGTYEQYF.

The V gene is TRBV28, the J gene TRBJ1-5, with unresolved D. Trimming removed 6 bases at V and 1 base at J, with 16 bases between. Germline V gives CDR1 MDHEN, CDR2 SYDVKM. The CDR3 is 16 residues long. CDR3 in amino acids: CASSPLKGKSNQPQHF. The CDR3 nucleotides are TGTGCCAGCAGCCCTCTAAAGGGAAAGAGCAATCAGCCCCAGCATTTT.

The V call is TRBV7-8, the J call TRBJ2-3; 9 bases line up with TRBD2. J lost 2 bases, V lost 2 bases, and 5 bases had no gene match. Germline CDR1 and CDR2: SGHVS and FQNEAQ. This CDR3 is built from 16 residues. The CDR3 DNA is TGTGCCAGCAGCTTAAGTTCTAGCGGGATCACAGATACGCAGTATTTT. This gives the protein CASSLSSSGITDTQYF. Full variable domain (rest looked up from reference TRBV7-8 and TRBJ2-3): GAGVSQSPRYKVAKRGQDVALRCDPISGHVSLFWYQQALGQGPEFLTYFQNEAQLDKSGLPSDRFFAERPEGSVSTLKIQRTQQEDSAVYLCASSLSSSGITDTQYFGPGTRLTVL.

The chain employs TRBV9 and TRBJ1-1, with D possibly TRBD1 on 6 matching bases. Germline V gene data show CDR1 as SGDLS and CDR2 as YYNGEE. The CDR3 covers 15 residues. V lost 4 bases, J lost 4 bases, and 17 bases lay in between. The chain's CDR3 is CASSPLEGGSTEAFF. The CDR3 nucleotides are TGTGCCAGCAGCCCACTCGAGGGGGGGAGCACTGAAGCTTTCTTT.

The genes are TRBV11-2 and TRBJ2-5; D gene ambiguous. V lost 1 base and J lost 5, with 14 bases in between. This CDR3 contains 15 residues. The germline V gene has CDR1 SGHAT and CDR2 FQNNGV. CDR3 sequence (DNA): TGTGCCAGCAGCTTAGCCCTACTGAGGCGGGAGACCCAGTACTTC. Protein product: CASSLALLRRETQYF.

This chain links TRBV2 with TRBJ2-5; 7 bases are a match to TRBD1. This CDR3 contains 15 residues. Germline assignment: CDR1 SNHLY and CDR2 FYNNEI. The V and J ends lost 6 bases and 3 bases, in that order; junction bases with no gene match: 10. Here the CDR3 DNA reads TGTGCCAGCAGGGGCCGTGGGACAGAAAAAGAGACCCAGTACTTC. Its protein is CASRGRGTEKETQYF.

CDR3 nucleotide sequence: TGCAGCGTTGTGGTTTTCGGGGAACGCTGGGGGGAGCAGTACTTC. It translates to CSVVVFGERWGEQYF. This sequence joins TRBV29-1 and TRBJ2-7; D could derive from TRBD1 or TRBD2 (5 bases each). The CDR3 is made up of 15 amino acids. From germline, CDR1 is SQVTM and CDR2 ANQGSEA. Trimming left V 4 bases short and J 7 bases short, with 23 bases between.

The chain recombines TRBV5-6 with TRBJ2-7; the match to TRBD2 covers 12 bases. J was trimmed by 2 bases and V by 4 bases; bases with no gene match: 10. The CDR3 is made up of 17 amino acids. The germline CDR1 and CDR2 sequences are SGHDT and YYEEEE. As DNA, the CDR3 is TGTGCCAGCAGCAGGCGACTAGCGGGAGCAATGACCTACGAGCAGTACTTC. Protein sequence: CASSRRLAGAMTYEQYF.

The chain is built from TRBV27 and TRBJ1-2, with D possibly matching TRBD1 (6 bases). The V end was cut by 5 bases, the J end by 5 bases, with 15 bases between. The CDR3 consists of 14 residues. Looked up from germline, CDR1 is MNHEY and CDR2 is SMNVEV (reference sequence). The chain's CDR3 is CASSPLGGEYGYTF. CDR3 sequence (DNA): TGTGCCAGCAGTCCCCTTGGGGGCGAGTATGGCTACACCTTC.

V is TRBV6-6 and J is TRBJ1-5; 8 positions match TRBD1. The CDR3 contains 14 residues. Trimming at V came to 11 bases and at J to 3 bases, leaving 9 bases not matched to a gene. Germline CDR1 MNHNY, CDR2 SVGAGI (reference sequence). The CDR3 DNA is TGTGCCTCCGAGACAGGGGTGTTCAATCAGCCCCAGCATTTT. It is translated as CASETGVFNQPQHF.

The table lists this clone with a count of one. The chain has TRBV5-5 and TRBJ1-1; unclear D gene. The ends were cut back, 0 bases at V and 6 bases at J, with 9 bases in the middle. The germline V gene has CDR1 SGHKS and CDR2 YYEKEE (reference sequence). There are 13 residues in the CDR3. The CDR3 DNA is TGTGCCAGCAGCTTGGACATTTTGGCTGAAGCTTTCTTT. It is translated as CASSLDILAEAFF. Full variable domain (missing parts from reference TRBV5-5 and TRBJ1-1): DAGVTQSPTHLIKTRGQQVTLRCSPISGHKSVSWYQQVLGQGPQFIFQYYEKEERGRGNFPDRFSARQFPNYSSELNVNALLLGDSALYLCASSLDILAEAFFGQGTRLTVV.

The CDR3 here is CASSLARLNEQFF. The DNA for the CDR3 is TGTGCCAGCAGCTTAGCGCGTCTCAATGAGCAGTTCTTC. The genes are TRBV7-2 and TRBJ2-1; D unclear. Germline V gene sequence: CDR1 SGHTA, CDR2 FQGNSA. Trimming left V 0 bases short and J 6 bases short, with 6 bases between. CDR3 length equals 13 residues.

The V gene is TRBV6-5, the J gene TRBJ2-7; weak D call: TRBD2 (6 bases). The V end was cut by 3 bases, the J end by 6 bases, with 15 bases between. The CDR3 has 14 residues. Germline-derived CDR1 and CDR2 are MNHEY and SVGAGI. The CDR3 region is CASSYSGEATEQYF. CDR3 nucleotide sequence: TGTGCCAGCAGTTATTCGGGGGAGGCTACCGAGCAGTACTTC.

V gene TRBV5-4 combines with J gene TRBJ1-5, with TRBD1 as a possible D gene (5 bases). The CDR3 sequence is 15 residues long. Germline assignment: CDR1 SGHNT and CDR2 YYREEE (reference sequence). Trimming pared 4 bases from V and 2 bases from J, leaving 13 bases between. CDR3: CASSAQGEGNQPQHF. The CDR3 bases are TGTGCCAGCAGCGCCCAGGGTGAGGGCAATCAGCCCCAGCATTTT.

This clone was counted a single time. The rearrangement links TRBV30 to TRBJ1-1; D is unclear. The V end was cut by 4 bases, the J end by 1 base, with 7 bases between. CDR1 GTSNPN and CDR2 SVGIG come from the germline V gene (reference sequence). The CDR3 is 12 residues long. The CDR3 protein is CAWMIPNTEAFF. CDR3 DNA sequence: TGTGCCTGGATGATACCGAACACTGAAGCTTTCTTT.

V is TRBV23-1 and J is TRBJ2-7, with D possibly matching TRBD2 (6 bases). TRBV23-1 is sorted into the ORF group, with uncertain function. The germline V and J ends were trimmed by 7 bases and 2 bases, with 21 bases remaining between them. The CDR3 is 16 amino acids. The CDR3 nucleotides are TGCGCCAGCACCCCCATACCGGGGGACGGCGCCTACGAGCAGTACTTC. Amino acid sequence: CASTPIPGDGAYEQYF.

The chain employs TRBV11-2 and TRBJ2-7; unclear D gene. The length of the CDR3 is 11 residues. V lost 0 bases and J lost 6, with 3 bases in between. The germline V gene encodes CDR1 SGHAT and CDR2 FQNNGV. Written as DNA, the CDR3 is TGTGCCAGCAGCTTAGAGCCCGAGCAGTACTTC. It is translated as CASSLEPEQYF.

Only one count was recorded for this clone. CDR3 loop: CASSQVAGSANYGYTF. The CDR3 DNA reads as TGTGCCAGCAGCCAAGTCGCAGGGTCTGCTAACTATGGCTACACCTTC. The chain recombines TRBV14 with TRBJ1-2; the D gene is possibly TRBD1 (5 bases). Trimming removed 1 base at V and 0 bases at J, with 12 bases between. The germline gives CDR1 SGHDN, CDR2 FVKESK. This CDR3 has 16 amino acids.

V gene TRBV7-9 combines with J gene TRBJ2-3, with 9 bases aligning to TRBD2. This CDR3 region has 18 residues. V shed 1 base, J shed 3 bases, and the junction held 11 bases outside the gene matches. Germline V gene sequence: CDR1 SEHNR, CDR2 FQNEAQ (reference sequence). This CDR3 reads CASSLGQSGRIYTDTQYF. The CDR3 DNA sequence: TGTGCCAGCAGCTTAGGCCAGAGCGGGAGGATCTATACAGATACGCAGTATTTT.

The gene calls are TRBV27 and TRBJ2-5, with 10 positions matching TRBD2. This CDR3 region has 14 residues. Germline-derived CDR1 and CDR2 are MNHEY and SMNVEV (reference sequence). The V and J ends lost 6 bases and 5 bases, in that order; junction bases with no gene match: 6. The CDR3 spells CASSPTLAGETQYF. As DNA, the CDR3 is TGTGCCAGCAGCCCGACACTAGCGGGGGAGACCCAGTACTTC.

The gene calls are TRBV19 and TRBJ2-7; TRBD1 matches at 8 bases. J gave up 6 bases and V 8 bases, and 9 bases lay outside the gene matches. The CDR3 is 13 residues long. Germline CDR1 reads LNHDA; CDR2 reads SQIVND (reference sequence). In DNA, the CDR3 is TGTGCCAGTTCGACAGGGGTCAGGGGCGAGCAGTACTTC. Its translation is CASSTGVRGEQYF.

The V call is TRBV13, the J call TRBJ2-2, with 8 bases that match TRBD2. CDR3 length equals 15 residues. The ends lost 1 base at V and 4 bases at J; junction bases unmatched: 2. Germline V lookup: CDR1 PRHDT, CDR2 FYEKMQ (reference sequence). The CDR3 nucleotides read TGTGCCAGCAGCTTAGAGCGGGGGTCCACCGGGGAGCTGTTTTTT. It codes for CASSLERGSTGELFF.

CDR3 DNA sequence: TGTGCCAGCAGCCATGAACAGGGGGCGCTGGAGCTGTTTTTT. Its translation is CASSHEQGALELFF. The rearrangement uses TRBV14 and TRBJ2-2; TRBD1 agrees at 9 bases. V was clipped by 3 bases and J by 10 bases; unmatched bases: 6. Germline lookup yields CDR1 SGHDN and CDR2 FVKESK. The CDR3 consists of 14 residues.

V usage is TRBV27 and J usage is TRBJ2-7; TRBD2 aligns across 9 bases. This CDR3 has 16 amino acids. Germline V gene data show CDR1 as MNHEY and CDR2 as SMNVEV (reference sequence). With 4 bases clipped from V and 0 bases from J, the junction kept 7 bases outside the gene matches. Written as DNA, the CDR3 is TGTGCCAGCAGTTCAGATAGCGGGGGAATCTCCTACGAGCAGTACTTC. It codes for CASSSDSGGISYEQYF.

The rearrangement links TRBV7-8 to TRBJ2-1, with 8 bases matching TRBD2. The CDR3 totals 16 residues. CDR1 and CDR2 from the germline V gene are SGHVS and FQNEAQ. V lost 1 base, J lost 3 bases, and 5 bases stayed unmatched. DNA for the CDR3: TGTGCCAGCAGCTTAGTAGGCGGGAGGAACTACAATGAGCAGTTCTTC. Protein: CASSLVGGRNYNEQFF.

This sequence joins TRBV19 and TRBJ1-2; no definite D call. The CDR3 consists of 11 residues. The germline V and J ends were trimmed by 11 bases and 4 bases, with 11 bases remaining between them. In germline, CDR1 is LNHDA, CDR2 SQIVND (reference sequence). CDR3 loop: CASLDGYGYTF. For the CDR3, the DNA is TGTGCCTCCCTCGATGGCTATGGCTACACCTTC.

The chain carries TRBV2 and TRBJ1-4; D is undetermined. The germline V gene has CDR1 SNHLY and CDR2 FYNNEI. This CDR3 has 15 residues. Trimming pared 0 bases from V and 8 bases from J, leaving 13 bases between. The DNA of the CDR3 is TGTGCCAGCAGTGAAGCAGAAGTTGAGAGGGAAAAACTGTTTTTT. Its translation is CASSEAEVEREKLFF. Complete variable domain (other parts from reference TRBV2 and TRBJ1-4): EPEVTQTPSHQVTQMGQEVILRCVPISNHLYFYWYRQILGQKVEFLVSFYNNEISEKSEIFDDQFSVERPDGSNFTLKIRSTKLEDSAMYFCASSEAEVEREKLFFGSGTQLSVL.

The rearrangement links TRBV5-4 to TRBJ1-3; D call uncertain. This CDR3 has 14 residues. Germline V CDR1 and CDR2: SGHNT, YYREEE (reference sequence). Trimming removed 4 bases from V and 3 bases from J, with 11 bases in between. The CDR3 DNA reads as TGTGCCAGCAGCGATCGGGGTTATGGAAACACCATATATTTT. Translated: CASSDRGYGNTIYF. Full variable domain (outside the CDR3, taken from reference TRBV5-4 and TRBJ1-3): ETGVTQSPTHLIKTRGQQVTLRCSSQSGHNTVSWYQQALGQGPQFIFQYYREEENGRGNFPPRFSGLQFPNYSSELNVNALELDDSALYLCASSDRGYGNTIYFGEGSWLTVV.